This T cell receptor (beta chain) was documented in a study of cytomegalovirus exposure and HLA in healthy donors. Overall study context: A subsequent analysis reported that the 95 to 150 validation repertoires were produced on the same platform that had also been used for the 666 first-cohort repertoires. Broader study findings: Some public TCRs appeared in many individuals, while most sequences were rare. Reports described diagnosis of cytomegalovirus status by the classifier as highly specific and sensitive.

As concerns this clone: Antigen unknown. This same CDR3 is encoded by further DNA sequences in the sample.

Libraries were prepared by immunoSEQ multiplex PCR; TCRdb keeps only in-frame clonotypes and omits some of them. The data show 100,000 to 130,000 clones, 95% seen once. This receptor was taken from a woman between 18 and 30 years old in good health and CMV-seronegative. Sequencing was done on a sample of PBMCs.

CDR3 nucleotides: TGTGCCAGCAGTTATGGGCCAGGGGGCCGTACTGAAGCTTTCTTT. This sequence encodes CASSYGPGGRTEAFF. This chain joins TRBV6-5 and TRBJ1-1; TRBD1 matches at 8 bases. V shed 3 bases and J 5 bases; nucleotides not matched to a gene: 8. CDR1 MNHEY and CDR2 SVGAGI come from the germline V gene. The CDR3 has 15 amino acids.